This is a list of T cell receptor beta chains from one sample in a study of T cell responses to AZD1222 COVID-19 vaccine. The assay was immunoSEQ multiplex PCR, and TCRdb's table has in-frame clones only and misses some. The data contain 110,000 or so clones, 70% to 90% of them singletons. The sequencing here drew on peripheral blood, taken on day 0 of AZD1222 vaccination. These receptors were obtained from an adult in good health. Each CDR3 is given with its conserved first and last residue. A D gene is named only where the DNA matches it firmly. Clone size is stated in some rows and not others, as once, few, many or a class when expanded.

len	d_gene	v_gene	abundance	j_gene	CDR3aa	CDR3nt
18	-	TRBV19	-	TRBJ1-4	CASSSLGFTGTGLGKLFF	TGTGCCAGTAGTTCACTAGGGTTTACCGGGACCGGCCTGGGCAAACTGTTTTTT
14	-	TRBV7-2	-	TRBJ2-1	CASSQGLIINEQFF	TGTGCCAGCAGCCAGGGACTTATTATCAATGAGCAGTTCTTC
14	-	TRBV7-2	-	TRBJ2-5	CASSLQGWKETQYF	TGTGCCAGCAGCTTACAAGGGTGGAAAGAGACCCAGTACTTC
14	TRBD1	TRBV7-2	-	TRBJ1-2	CASSSGQVALGYTF	TGTGCCAGCAGCTCGGGACAGGTCGCCTTGGGCTACACCTTC
15	-	TRBV24-1	-	TRBJ1-5	CATRRPGQLNQPQHF	TGTGCCACGAGGAGGCCAGGGCAATTGAATCAGCCCCAGCATTTT
14	TRBD1	TRBV6-5	-	TRBJ1-2	CASGNRGRENGYTF	TGTGCCAGCGGAAACAGGGGGCGCGAAAATGGCTACACCTTC
13	-	TRBV16	-	TRBJ1-2	CASSGGETWGYTF	TGTGCCAGCAGCGGAGGGGAGACATGGGGCTACACCTTC
12	-	TRBV18	-	TRBJ2-7	CASSLNTEGQYF	TGTGCCAGCTCACTTAATACCGAGGGACAGTACTTC
13	-	TRBV10-3	-	TRBJ1-5	CAMCAGKGQPQHF	TGTGCCATGTGTGCAGGGAAGGGGCAGCCCCAGCATTTT
15	-	TRBV27	-	TRBJ2-1	CASSLGGVPYNEQFF	TGTGCCAGCAGTTTAGGCGGGGTACCCTACAATGAGCAGTTCTTC
14	TRBD2	TRBV9	-	TRBJ2-1	CASSVGLAGDEQFF	TGTGCCAGCAGCGTAGGGCTAGCGGGAGATGAGCAGTTCTTC
18	TRBD2	TRBV5-5	once	TRBJ2-7	CASSRIGLAGVSSYEQYF	TGTGCCAGCAGCCGCATCGGACTAGCGGGAGTGAGCTCCTACGAGCAGTACTTC
14	TRBD1	TRBV5-1	-	TRBJ1-4	CASSLVRGDEKLFF	TGCGCCAGCAGCTTGGTCAGGGGGGATGAAAAACTGTTTTTT
15	-	TRBV7-7	-	TRBJ1-4	CASSSPGREEEKLFF	TGTGCCAGCAGCTCCCCCGGGCGGGAGGAAGAAAAACTGTTTTTT
15	TRBD2	TRBV18	-	TRBJ2-7	CASSPVASGSGEQYF	TGTGCCAGCTCACCAGTCGCTAGCGGGAGCGGCGAGCAGTACTTC
15	-	TRBV4-1	-	TRBJ2-3	CASSQFGPTPDTQYF	TGCGCCAGCAGCCAATTTGGACCCACCCCAGATACGCAGTATTTT
14	TRBD1	TRBV11-2	-	TRBJ2-7	CASSPGTGIFEQYF	TGTGCCAGCAGCCCCGGGACAGGGATCTTCGAGCAGTACTTC
15	-	TRBV5-1	-	TRBJ2-3	CASSAFGAIADTQYF	TGCGCCAGCAGTGCGTTCGGGGCCATAGCAGATACGCAGTATTTT
17	-	TRBV4-2	-	TRBJ2-3	CASSQDQDYTSGDTQYF	TGTGCCAGCAGCCAAGATCAGGACTACACCTCCGGAGATACGCAGTATTTT
15	TRBD2	TRBV2	-	TRBJ2-1	CASTQSGLAGGEQFF	TGTGCCAGCACCCAAAGCGGACTAGCGGGGGGGGAGCAGTTCTTC
15	TRBD1	TRBV19	once	TRBJ1-5	CASSLPGTGLMPQHF	TGTGCCAGTAGTCTACCCGGGACAGGCCTAATGCCCCAGCATTTT
15	-	TRBV2	-	TRBJ1-1	CASDQAGVLNTEAFF	TGTGCCAGCGATCAAGCAGGGGTGTTGAACACTGAAGCTTTCTTT
13	-	TRBV4-2	-	TRBJ2-7	CASSQEGPYEQYF	TGTGCCAGCAGCCAAGAAGGGCCCTACGAGCAGTACTTC
13	-	TRBV6-1	-	TRBJ1-5	CASSEIQDQPQHF	TGTGCCAGCAGTGAAATACAGGATCAGCCCCAGCATTTT
15	TRBD2	TRBV5-4	-	TRBJ2-7	CASSQSSGRSYEQYF	TGTGCCAGCAGCCAATCTAGCGGGAGGTCCTACGAGCAGTACTTC
16	TRBD1	TRBV5-4	-	TRBJ1-2	CASSIPGTGPIYGYTF	TGTGCCAGCAGCATTCCCGGGACAGGGCCCATCTATGGCTACACCTTC
15	-	TRBV27	-	TRBJ2-5	CASSRSQGFGETQYF	TGTGCCAGCAGCCGCTCTCAGGGGTTTGGAGAGACCCAGTACTTC
14	-	TRBV9	-	TRBJ2-1	CASSVGLLNNEQFF	TGTGCCAGCAGCGTAGGACTTCTCAACAATGAGCAGTTCTTC
14	-	TRBV9	-	TRBJ1-2	CASNFPPGNYGYTF	TGTGCCAGCAACTTCCCCCCAGGTAACTATGGCTACACCTTC
14	-	TRBV3-1/TRBV3-2	few	TRBJ2-7	CASSQAPTPGGQYF	TGTGCCAGCAGCCAAGCCCCCACCCCTGGTGGGCAGTACTTC
16	TRBD2	TRBV5-1	-	TRBJ2-1	CASSALAGGQHNEQFF	TGCGCCAGCAGCGCACTAGCGGGGGGGCAGCACAATGAGCAGTTCTTC
13	-	TRBV6-4	-	TRBJ2-1	CASSRLQGTEQFF	TGTGCCAGCAGTAGATTGCAGGGCACTGAGCAGTTCTTC
15	-	TRBV11-3	once	TRBJ2-3	CASSLGAFATDTQYF	TGTGCCAGCAGCTTAGGAGCTTTTGCGACAGATACGCAGTATTTT
13	TRBD1	TRBV2	-	TRBJ1-6	CASRETGFSPLHF	TGTGCCAGCAGGGAGACAGGGTTCTCACCCCTCCACTTT
16	TRBD2	TRBV6-2/TRBV6-3	-	TRBJ2-1	CASSSRLAGLYNEQFF	TGTGCCAGCAGTTCCAGACTAGCGGGACTCTACAATGAGCAGTTCTTC
16	TRBD2	TRBV7-9	-	TRBJ2-2	CASSFGAVAGHGELFF	TGTGCCAGCAGCTTCGGCGCGGTAGCGGGTCACGGGGAGCTGTTTTTT
15	-	TRBV13	-	TRBJ2-1	CASSLDRYSYNEQFF	TGTGCCAGCAGCTTGGACAGATACTCCTACAATGAGCAGTTCTTC
16	TRBD1	TRBV7-6	-	TRBJ1-6	CASSETGFWENSPLHF	TGTGCCAGCAGCGAGACAGGGTTCTGGGAAAATTCACCCCTCCACTTT
17	-	TRBV5-4	-	TRBJ1-4	CASSSRAASVTNEKLFF	TGTGCCAGCAGCTCCCGAGCCGCCTCCGTAACTAATGAAAAACTGTTTTTT
13	-	TRBV14	-	TRBJ1-2	CASSQIREAGYTF	TGTGCCAGCAGCCAAATCAGGGAGGCTGGCTACACCTTC
16	TRBD1	TRBV18	-	TRBJ2-1	CASSQPTGPKGNEQFF	TGTGCCAGCTCACAACCGACAGGGCCAAAGGGGAATGAGCAGTTCTTC
17	-	TRBV4-1	-	TRBJ1-4	CASSQGAALALNEKLFF	TGCGCCAGCAGCCAAGGTGCCGCCCTGGCCCTTAATGAAAAACTGTTTTTT
16	TRBD1	TRBV18	once	TRBJ1-1	CASSPNHGQGNTEAFF	TGTGCCAGCTCACCAAACCACGGACAGGGCAACACTGAAGCTTTCTTT
14	-	TRBV11-3	-	TRBJ2-5	CASSSGALQETQYF	TGTGCCAGCAGCTCCGGGGCGCTACAAGAGACCCAGTACTTC
23	-	TRBV27	once	TRBJ1-2	CASSRARRVGSPTLPEGLYGYTF	TGTGCCAGCAGTCGGGCTCGACGTGTCGGGAGTCCGACACTACCCGAAGGCCTCTATGGCTACACCTTC
13	-	TRBV2	-	TRBJ2-7	CASSDWGAYEQYF	TGTGCCAGCAGTGATTGGGGGGCCTACGAGCAGTACTTC
14	-	TRBV5-1	-	TRBJ1-1	CASSQTGTGTEAFF	TGCGCCAGCAGCCAAACAGGGACGGGGACTGAAGCTTTCTTT
15	-	TRBV9	once	TRBJ2-7	CASSVAAGHSYEQYF	TGTGCCAGCAGCGTAGCTGCCGGTCACTCCTACGAGCAGTACTTC
13	TRBD1	TRBV2	-	TRBJ2-1	CASSGDSYNEQFF	TGTGCCAGCAGTGGGGACAGCTACAATGAGCAGTTCTTC
15	-	TRBV6-5	-	TRBJ2-1	CASSRRLDSYNEQFF	TGTGCCAGCAGTCGACGACTTGACTCCTACAATGAGCAGTTCTTC
15	-	TRBV7-2	-	TRBJ2-7	CASSLQGQSSYEQYF	TGTGCCAGCAGCTTACAGGGACAAAGCTCCTACGAGCAGTACTTC
17	TRBD1	TRBV4-1	-	TRBJ1-5	CASSFRQGALSNQPQHF	TGCGCCAGCAGCTTTCGACAGGGGGCATTAAGCAATCAGCCCCAGCATTTT
19	TRBD2	TRBV19	-	TRBJ2-1	CASSISSGGSRTSYNEQFF	TGTGCCAGTAGTATCTCTAGCGGGGGGTCACGAACATCCTACAATGAGCAGTTCTTC